These 6 T cell receptor beta chains were sequenced from one sample in a study of Tregs in tolerant kidney transplant recipients. Using immunoSEQ multiplex PCR, the repertoire was profiled, and TCRdb retains in-frame clones only, with some absent. Among roughly 250,000 clones listed, 80% to 85% were seen once. Source material: CD4+ T cells from blood. The source of these receptors is a human donor in good health.

The chain carries TRBV4-2 and TRBJ1-2; 8 bases line up with TRBD1. CDR3 size: 14 residues. J lost 8 bases, V lost 3 bases, and 8 bases had no gene match. Germline CDR1 is LGHNA and CDR2 is YNFKEQ. The DNA of the CDR3 is TGTGCCAGCAGCCACTCAGGGGGCATCGGGGGCTACACCTTC. Protein sequence: CASSHSGGIGGYTF.

There are a few counts of this clone. The chain couples TRBV4-1 to TRBJ2-3; D gene unclear. The CDR3 totals 14 residues. Germline V gives CDR1 MGHRA, CDR2 YSYEKL. Trimming removed 0 bases from V and 2 bases from J, with 6 bases in between. The CDR3 sequence is CASSQEGPTDTQYF. Written as DNA, the CDR3 is TGCGCCAGCAGCCAAGAAGGGCCCACAGATACGCAGTATTTT.

The V call is TRBV6-5, the J call TRBJ1-1; D remains unclear. CDR1 and CDR2 from the germline V gene are MNHEY and SVGAGI. The CDR3 covers 14 residues. The ends were cut back, 0 bases at V and 5 bases at J, with 10 bases in the middle. Written as DNA, the CDR3 is TGTGCCAGCAGTTACTCGAATTGGGGTACTGAAGCTTTCTTT. This translates into CASSYSNWGTEAFF.

This clone was picked up one time. This chain joins TRBV10-3 and TRBJ1-5; 9 nucleotides match TRBD1. Trimming at V came to 0 bases and at J to 6 bases, leaving 9 bases not matched to a gene. The length of the CDR3 is 17 residues. Germline CDR1 ENHRY, CDR2 SYGVKD. CDR3 nucleotide sequence: TGTGCCATCAGTGAGTCGGTAGGACAGGGGTTTGGTCAGCCCCAGCATTTT. This codes for CAISESVGQGFGQPQHF.

The chain links TRBV5-4 to TRBJ2-7; 7 bases match TRBD2. Germline CDR1 is SGHNT and CDR2 is YYREEE (reference sequence). This CDR3 has 16 residues. Trimming at V came to 0 bases and at J to 0 bases, leaving 6 bases not matched to a gene. The CDR3 region is CASSLGIGRSSYEQYF. DNA of the CDR3: TGTGCCAGCAGCTTGGGAATCGGGAGGAGCTCCTACGAGCAGTACTTC.

The chain combines TRBV9 with TRBJ2-6; D is possibly TRBD1 or TRBD2 (6 bases each). This CDR3 is 15 amino acids long. Trimming removed 5 bases from V and 0 bases from J, with 9 bases in between. Per germline, CDR1 SGDLS and CDR2 YYNGEE. The CDR3 coding sequence is TGTGCCAGCAGGGGGGGCTCCTCTGGGGCCAACGTCCTGACTTTC. It encodes CASRGGSSGANVLTF.